The rows below give T cell receptor beta chains drawn from one sample of a study of cytomegalovirus exposure and HLA in healthy donors. Only in-frame clones appear in the TCRdb table, and some are missing; sequencing was by immunoSEQ multiplex PCR. The top ten hold roughly 1.3% of the sample, which has 150,000 or so clones, 80% seen once. The sample was PBMCs. These receptors originate from a man younger than 40 in good health and CMV-seronegative. Both conserved end residues are part of each CDR3. D genes are given only for firm matches. Expanded clones get a size class; other rows say once, few or many, or leave the size out.

v_gene,j_gene,abundance,d_gene,CDR3aa,CDR3nt
TRBV10-3,TRBJ2-4,NA,NA,CAISEEGDGDIQYF,TGTGCCATCAGTGAGGAAGGGGATGGTGACATTCAGTACTTC
TRBV5-1,TRBJ2-7,NA,TRBD2,CASSVGTNYEQYF,TGCGCCAGCAGCGTTGGGACTAACTACGAGCAGTACTTC
TRBV6-5,TRBJ2-7,NA,NA,CASSHRSGAHYEQYF,TGTGCCAGCAGCCACCGATCAGGGGCCCACTACGAGCAGTACTTC
TRBV4-3,TRBJ2-3,NA,NA,CASSQDYRSTDTQYF,TGCGCCAGCAGCCAAGACTACAGGAGCACAGATACGCAGTATTTT
TRBV5-1,TRBJ2-5,NA,NA,CASSSLTSGQETQYF,TGCGCCAGCAGCTCCCTGACTAGTGGCCAAGAGACCCAGTACTTC
TRBV11-2,TRBJ2-7,NA,TRBD1,CASSLTGAYEQYF,TGTGCCAGCAGCTTAACAGGGGCCTACGAGCAGTACTTC
TRBV19,TRBJ1-4,NA,TRBD1,CASSILLGQGATNEKLFF,TGTGCCAGTAGTATACTTTTAGGACAGGGGGCAACTAATGAAAAACTGTTTTTT
TRBV6-6,TRBJ2-3,NA,NA,CASTQGNQPQYF,TGTGCCAGCACCCAGGGCAATCAGCCCCAGTATTTT
TRBV25-1,TRBJ2-1,NA,TRBD2,CASTTSGGHYNEQFF,TGTGCCAGCACTACTAGCGGGGGCCATTACAATGAGCAGTTCTTC
TRBV6-5,TRBJ2-1,NA,NA,CASSHPWLADEQFF,TGTGCCAGCAGTCACCCGTGGCTAGCCGATGAGCAGTTCTTC
TRBV2,TRBJ1-2,NA,NA,CASGHQVGYGYTF,TGTGCCAGCGGTCACCAGGTTGGCTATGGCTACACCTTC
TRBV28,TRBJ2-2,once,NA,CASSQVRNTGELFF,TGTGCCAGCAGTCAGGTACGAAACACCGGGGAGCTGTTTTTT
TRBV7-3,TRBJ2-2,NA,TRBD2,CASSWTSGFTGELFF,TGTGCCAGCAGCTGGACTAGCGGGTTCACCGGGGAGCTGTTTTTT
TRBV5-4,TRBJ2-2,NA,TRBD1,CASSFGQGANTGELFF,TGTGCCAGCAGTTTTGGACAGGGAGCGAACACCGGGGAGCTGTTTTTT
TRBV28,TRBJ2-5,once,NA,CASSLSTFLAETQYF,TGTGCCAGCAGTTTATCGACATTCCTAGCAGAGACCCAGTACTTC
TRBV7-2,TRBJ2-3,NA,NA,CASSLSPSTDTQYF,TGTGCCAGCAGCTTAAGCCCTAGCACAGATACGCAGTATTTT
TRBV18,TRBJ2-3,NA,NA,CASSPPTGRDTQYF,TGTGCCAGCTCACCACCCACGGGGAGAGATACGCAGTATTTT
TRBV29-1,TRBJ1-5,NA,TRBD1,CSVATGVDQPQHF,TGCAGCGTTGCGACAGGGGTCGATCAGCCCCAGCATTTT